Presented here are 23 T cell receptor beta chains from one specimen sequenced in a study of T cells in Graves' hyperthyroidism and ophthalmopathy. Amplification of TCR beta CDR3 regions was performed using RNA transcripts as template. TCR CDR3 regions were first amplified by RT-PCR with HTBI primers. TCRdb ran MiXCR on the multiplex PCR reads and lists one entry per CDR3 protein. The profile covers about 840,000 distinct CDR3 sequences, with 35% to 40% appearing a single time and around 10% taken by the ten largest. The sequenced sample was blood. These receptors were obtained from a man younger than 30 with Graves' hyperthyroidism.

The rearrangement uses TRBV19 and TRBJ2-1; TRBD2 aligns across 7 bases. Germline CDR1 is LNHDA and CDR2 is SQIVND (reference sequence). With V trimmed by 4 bases and J by 4 bases, 7 bases remained unmatched. This CDR3 has 15 residues. The CDR3 nucleotides are TGTGCCAGTAGTAATCCGGGACTAAAGTACAATGAGCAGTTCTTC. Translating it yields CASSNPGLKYNEQFF. Filled out from reference TRBV19 and TRBJ2-1, the complete variable domain reads DGGITQSPKYLFRKEGQNVTLSCEQNLNHDAMYWYRQDPGQGLRLIYYSQIVNDFQKGDIAEGYSVSREKKESFPLTVTSAQKNPTAFYLCASSNPGLKYNEQFFGPGTRLTVL.

This clonotype came up a few times. The rearrangement joins TRBV12-3 or TRBV12-4 to TRBJ2-7; D could derive from TRBD1 or TRBD2 (6 bases each). V dropped 6 bases and J dropped 9 bases, with 15 bases sitting between them. This CDR3 contains 12 residues. DNA of the CDR3: TGTGCCAGCAGGTCCGGGGGCCTCGGGCAGTACTTC. Its translation: CASRSGGLGQYF.

In its sample, this clonotype was seen many times. The V call is TRBV2, the J call TRBJ1-5; no firm D call. Germline V lookup: CDR1 SNHLY, CDR2 FYNNEI. Deletions cut 8 bases from V and 1 base from J, with 6 bases between. This CDR3 is built from 12 residues. The CDR3 DNA sequence: TGTGCCAGCGGAAAGAGCAATCAGCCCCAGCATTTT. Amino acid sequence: CASGKSNQPQHF.

V usage is TRBV7-9 and J usage is TRBJ1-1, with a tentative D call TRBD1 (6 bases). CDR1 and CDR2 (germline): SEHNR, FQNEAQ (reference sequence). This CDR3 spans 14 amino acids. Trimming stripped 1 base from V and 6 bases from J, with 12 bases between. The CDR3 is CASSLEGGYAEAFF. The CDR3 region has the DNA TGTGCCAGCAGCTTAGAAGGGGGGTACGCTGAAGCTTTCTTT.

The chain has TRBV28 and TRBJ1-1; D is unclear. Between the trimmed V and J ends, which lost 1 base and 3 bases, there was a span of 9 bases. The CDR3 contains 14 residues. Germline V CDR1 and CDR2: MDHEN, SYDVKM. In DNA, the CDR3 is TGTGCCAGCAGTTTATCGCTGGGGTACACTGAAGCTTTCTTT. Protein sequence: CASSLSLGYTEAFF.

The V and J genes are TRBV19 and TRBJ1-5; 8 nucleotides agree with TRBD1. V shed 5 bases and J 1 base; nucleotides not matched to a gene: 4. CDR1 and CDR2 (germline): LNHDA, SQIVND (reference sequence). The CDR3 has 15 amino acids. Here the CDR3 reads CASSLQGESNQPQHF. The CDR3 region has the DNA TGTGCCAGTAGTCTACAGGGGGAAAGCAATCAGCCCCAGCATTTT.

The CDR3 DNA is TGTGCTCATTCCGGGGGGAGGAGGGAGACCCAGTACTTC. This encodes CAHSGGRRETQYF. The V call is TRBV24-1, the J call TRBJ2-5, with 7 nucleotides matching TRBD2. The CDR3 contains 13 residues. Germline V gene data show CDR1 as KGHDR and CDR2 as SFDVKD.

This clonotype was seen a few times. The chain couples TRBV6-6 to TRBJ1-2; the match to TRBD1 covers 9 bases. V shed 6 bases and J 8 bases; nucleotides not matched to a gene: 7. Germline assignment: CDR1 MNHNY and CDR2 SVGAGI (reference sequence). The CDR3 length is 13 residues. The CDR3 reads CASSEGQGQGYTF. The CDR3 DNA sequence: TGTGCCAGCAGCGAGGGACAGGGCCAAGGCTACACCTTC.

This clonotype was seen once. The chain links TRBV7-9 to TRBJ2-7, with TRBD2 as a possible D gene (7 bases). Germline assignment: CDR1 SEHNR and CDR2 FQNEAQ (reference sequence). The CDR3 is made up of 17 amino acids. V lost 2 bases, J lost 8 bases, and 25 bases lay in between. CDR3 in DNA: TGTGCCAGCAGCTTATTTCAGGAGGGTGGGGGGGCCTATAAGCAGTACTTC. It encodes CASSLFQEGGGAYKQYF.

This chain uses TRBV15 with TRBJ2-7; D is unclear. With 3 bases removed from V and 2 bases from J, the gap between germline ends came to 8 bases. Germline V CDR1 and CDR2: LNHNV, YYDKDF (reference sequence). The CDR3 spans 13 residues. The CDR3 protein is CATSSAGTYEQYF. The CDR3 DNA reads TGTGCCACCAGCAGTGCTGGGACCTACGAGCAGTACTTC.

This clonotype was seen ten or more times. DNA of the CDR3: TGTGCCAGCAGGGACCCGGGCGCACCGTGGACTGAAGCTTTCTTT. It translates to CASRDPGAPWTEAFF. This chain links TRBV2 with TRBJ1-1; D uncertain. Deletions cut 6 bases from V and 5 bases from J, with 19 bases between. Per germline, CDR1 SNHLY and CDR2 FYNNEI. CDR3 length equals 15 residues.

J is TRBJ2-7 and V is TRBV5-1; D unclear. The V gene's germline CDR1 is SGHRS and CDR2 YFSETQ. V lost 2 bases and J lost 3, with 12 bases in between. This CDR3 spans 14 amino acids. The chain's CDR3 is CASSFNDPHYEQYF. CDR3 nucleotide sequence: TGCGCCAGCAGCTTCAACGACCCCCACTACGAGCAGTACTTC.

This clonotype was picked up many times. The CDR3 nucleotides are TGCAGCGTTGCAAAGGGGGGTACTGAAGCTTTCTTT. This gives the protein CSVAKGGTEAFF. This chain uses TRBV29-1 with TRBJ1-1, with D possibly TRBD1 on 6 matching bases. The V end was cut by 4 bases, the J end by 5 bases, with 11 bases between. CDR1 and CDR2 from the germline V gene are SQVTM and ANQGSEA. The CDR3 runs 12 residues.

The V call is TRBV19, the J call TRBJ1-2; D is unclear. The CDR3 extends over 13 amino acids. V lost 7 bases, J lost 2 bases, and 11 bases lay in between. Germline V CDR1 and CDR2: LNHDA, SQIVND (reference sequence). The CDR3 DNA reads TGTGCCAGTATATCGGCCAGAAACTATGGCTACACCTTC. Translated: CASISARNYGYTF. The whole variable domain, filled in from reference TRBV19 and TRBJ1-2, reads DGGITQSPKYLFRKEGQNVTLSCEQNLNHDAMYWYRQDPGQGLRLIYYSQIVNDFQKGDIAEGYSVSREKKESFPLTVTSAQKNPTAFYLCASISARNYGYTFGSGTRLTVV.

This clonotype showed up many times. This chain links TRBV2 with TRBJ1-2; D is uncertain. This CDR3 is built from 11 residues. The germline V gene has CDR1 SNHLY and CDR2 FYNNEI. Trimming took 4 bases from V and 8 from J, leaving 8 bases between them. DNA for the CDR3: TGTGCCAGCAGTGGGGCAGTCGGCTACACCTTC. It translates to CASSGAVGYTF. The whole variable domain, remainder taken from reference TRBV2 and TRBJ1-2, is EPEVTQTPSHQVTQMGQEVILRCVPISNHLYFYWYRQILGQKVEFLVSFYNNEISEKSEIFDDQFSVERPDGSNFTLKIRSTKLEDSAMYFCASSGAVGYTFGSGTRLTVV.

As DNA, the CDR3 is TGTGCCAGCAGCTTAGGCAGGGGAGCTGGGGCCAACGTCCTGACTTTC. It is translated as CASSLGRGAGANVLTF. This chain uses TRBV7-9 with TRBJ2-6; D is possibly TRBD1 (6 bases). V was trimmed by 1 base and J by 2 bases, leaving 9 bases between them. Germline loops: CDR1 SEHNR, CDR2 FQNEAQ (reference sequence). The CDR3 contains 16 residues.

This clonotype was counted many times. This chain links TRBV7-9 with TRBJ1-1; D gene ambiguous. Trimming removed 2 bases at V and 3 bases at J, with 13 bases between. CDR3 length: 15 residues. Germline values: CDR1 SEHNR, CDR2 FQNEAQ (reference sequence). The CDR3 spells CASSLTGGWDTEAFF. The CDR3 DNA follows: TGTGCCAGCAGCTTAACGGGAGGGTGGGACACTGAAGCTTTCTTT.

J is TRBJ1-5 and V is TRBV12-3 or TRBV12-4, with 8 bases matching TRBD1. The length of the CDR3 is 16 residues. V lost 4 bases, J lost 7 bases, and 12 bases stayed unmatched. For the CDR3, the DNA is TGTGCCAGCAGTTGGGGATCAGACAGGGGAGGCCAGCCCCAGCATTTT. It specifies CASSWGSDRGGQPQHF.

The V call is TRBV20-1, the J call TRBJ1-1; unclear D gene. Germline V gene data show CDR1 as DFQATT and CDR2 as SNEGSKA (reference sequence). V gave up 3 bases and J gave up 4 bases, with 6 bases separating them. The CDR3 contains 11 residues. CDR3 loop: CSASLITEAFF. The DNA for the CDR3 is TGCAGTGCTAGTCTGATCACTGAAGCTTTCTTT.

The rearrangement links TRBV19 to TRBJ2-7, with D possibly TRBD2 on 6 matching bases. The CDR3 is made up of 15 amino acids. Germline loops: CDR1 LNHDA, CDR2 SQIVND (reference sequence). V was pared by 4 bases and J by 4 bases, with 17 bases between. The CDR3 sequence is CASSRGPGREYEQYF. As DNA, the CDR3 is TGTGCCAGTAGTAGGGGACCGGGACGGGAGTACGAGCAGTACTTC.

This clonotype has ten or more counts. This chain connects TRBV10-3 to TRBJ1-6; D gene ambiguous. CDR1 is ENHRY, CDR2 SYGVKD, per germline. V was shortened by 5 bases and J by 14 bases, with 25 bases between the two germline ends. This CDR3 is built from 16 residues. CDR3 sequence: CAISQNIGLLVGTLHF. The DNA for the CDR3 is TGTGCCATCAGTCAGAATATAGGACTCCTCGTGGGAACCCTCCACTTT.

V gene TRBV15 combines with J gene TRBJ1-5; possibly TRBD1 for D (6 bases). The ends were cut back, 7 bases at V and 0 bases at J, with 19 bases in the middle. Germline CDR1 is LNHNV and CDR2 is YYDKDF (reference sequence). The CDR3 sequence is 17 residues long. DNA for the CDR3: TGTGCCACCACCACCAACCACGGAGGGGGTAGCAATCAGCCCCAGCATTTT. It translates to CATTTNHGGGSNQPQHF.

This clonotype occurred once. V is TRBV9 and J is TRBJ2-7; TRBD1 agrees at 11 bases. CDR3 size: 16 residues. In germline, CDR1 is SGDLS, CDR2 YYNGEE. Losses at the gene ends were 4 bases for V and 4 bases for J; bases not matched to a gene: 10. The CDR3 nucleotides are TGTGCCAGCAGCCTGCAGAGGGACAGGGGGTATTACGAGCAGTACTTC. As protein: CASSLQRDRGYYEQYF.